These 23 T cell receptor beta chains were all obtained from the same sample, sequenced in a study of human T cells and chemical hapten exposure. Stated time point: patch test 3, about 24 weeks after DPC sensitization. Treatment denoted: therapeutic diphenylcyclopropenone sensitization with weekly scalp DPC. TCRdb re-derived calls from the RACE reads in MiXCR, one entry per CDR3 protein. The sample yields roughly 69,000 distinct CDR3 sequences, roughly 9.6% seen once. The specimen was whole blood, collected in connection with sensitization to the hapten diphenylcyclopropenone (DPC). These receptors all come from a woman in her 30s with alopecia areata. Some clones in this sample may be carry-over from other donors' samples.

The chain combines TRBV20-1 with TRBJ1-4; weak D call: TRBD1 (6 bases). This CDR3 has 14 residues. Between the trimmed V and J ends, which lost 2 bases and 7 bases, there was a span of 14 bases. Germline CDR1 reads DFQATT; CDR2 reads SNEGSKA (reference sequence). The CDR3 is CSARLGGRGEKLFF. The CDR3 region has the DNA TGCAGTGCTAGACTCGGGGGGCGGGGTGAAAAACTGTTTTTT.

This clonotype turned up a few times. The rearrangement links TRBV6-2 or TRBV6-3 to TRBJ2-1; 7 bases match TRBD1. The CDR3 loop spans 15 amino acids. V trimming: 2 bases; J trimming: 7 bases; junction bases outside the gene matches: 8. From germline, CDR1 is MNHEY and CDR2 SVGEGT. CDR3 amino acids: CASSYRLEGANEQFF. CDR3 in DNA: TGTGCCAGCAGTTACCGTCTAGAGGGGGCAAATGAGCAGTTCTTC.

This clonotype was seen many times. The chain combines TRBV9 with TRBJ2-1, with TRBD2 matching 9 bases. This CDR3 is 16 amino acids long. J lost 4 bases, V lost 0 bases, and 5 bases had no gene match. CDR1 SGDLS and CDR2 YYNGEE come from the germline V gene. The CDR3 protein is CASSVAAGGTYNEQFF. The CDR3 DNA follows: TGTGCCAGCAGCGTAGCAGCGGGGGGAACTTACAATGAGCAGTTCTTC.

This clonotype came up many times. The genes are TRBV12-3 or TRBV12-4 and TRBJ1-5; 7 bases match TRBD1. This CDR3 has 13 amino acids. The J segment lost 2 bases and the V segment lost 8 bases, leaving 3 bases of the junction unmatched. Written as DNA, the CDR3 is TGTGCCAGCGGCAGGGGGGGCAATCAGCCCCAGCATTTT. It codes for CASGRGGNQPQHF.

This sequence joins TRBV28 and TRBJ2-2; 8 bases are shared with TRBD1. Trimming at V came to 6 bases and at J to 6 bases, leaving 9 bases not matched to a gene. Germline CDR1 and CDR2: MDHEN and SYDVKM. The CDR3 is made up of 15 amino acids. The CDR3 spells CASSPGGEWAGELFF. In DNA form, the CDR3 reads TGTGCCAGCAGCCCAGGGGGCGAGTGGGCCGGGGAGCTGTTTTTT.

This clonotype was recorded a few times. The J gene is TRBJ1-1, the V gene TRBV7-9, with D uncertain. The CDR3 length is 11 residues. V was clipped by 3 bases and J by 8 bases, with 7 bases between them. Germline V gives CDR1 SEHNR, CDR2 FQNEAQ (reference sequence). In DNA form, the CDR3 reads TGTGCCAGCAGCTTCCAGAAAGAAGCTTTCTTT. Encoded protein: CASSFQKEAFF.

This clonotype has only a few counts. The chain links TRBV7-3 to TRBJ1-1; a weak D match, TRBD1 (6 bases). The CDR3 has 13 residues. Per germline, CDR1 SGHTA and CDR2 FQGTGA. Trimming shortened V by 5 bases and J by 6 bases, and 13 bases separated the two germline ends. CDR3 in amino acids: CASSATGGPEAFF. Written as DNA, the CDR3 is TGTGCCAGCAGCGCGACAGGAGGCCCTGAAGCTTTCTTT.

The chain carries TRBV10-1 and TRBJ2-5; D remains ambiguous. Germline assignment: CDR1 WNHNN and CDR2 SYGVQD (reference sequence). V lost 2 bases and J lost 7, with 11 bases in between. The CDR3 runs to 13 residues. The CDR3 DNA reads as TGCGCCAGCAGTGAGATTCGCGGCGGGACCCAGTACTTC. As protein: CASSEIRGGTQYF.

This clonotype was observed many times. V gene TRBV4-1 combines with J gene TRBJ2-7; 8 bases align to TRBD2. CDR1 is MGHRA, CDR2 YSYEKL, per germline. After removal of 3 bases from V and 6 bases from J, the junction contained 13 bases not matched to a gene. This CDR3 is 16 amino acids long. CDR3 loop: CASSHPGGGRASEQYF. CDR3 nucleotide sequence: TGCGCCAGCAGCCACCCGGGAGGGGGGAGGGCCTCCGAGCAGTACTTC.

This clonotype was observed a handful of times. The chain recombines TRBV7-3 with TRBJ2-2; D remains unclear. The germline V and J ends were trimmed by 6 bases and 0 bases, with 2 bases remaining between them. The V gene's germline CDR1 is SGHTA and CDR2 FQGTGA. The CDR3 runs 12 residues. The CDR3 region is CASSSNTGELFF. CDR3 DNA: TGTGCCAGCAGTTCGAACACCGGGGAGCTGTTTTTT.

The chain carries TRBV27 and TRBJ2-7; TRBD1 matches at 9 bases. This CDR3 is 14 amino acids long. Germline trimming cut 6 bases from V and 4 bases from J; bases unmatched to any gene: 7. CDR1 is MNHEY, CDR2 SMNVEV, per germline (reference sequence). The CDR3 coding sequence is TGTGCCAGCAGCCCGGACAGGGGTCCTTACGAGCAGTACTTC. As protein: CASSPDRGPYEQYF.

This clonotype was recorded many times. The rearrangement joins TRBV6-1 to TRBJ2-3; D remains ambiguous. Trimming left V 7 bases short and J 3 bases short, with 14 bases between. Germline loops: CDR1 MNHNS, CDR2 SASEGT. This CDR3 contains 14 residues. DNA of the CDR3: TGTGCCAGCATTTCAGTCAGGATGACAGATACGCAGTATTTT. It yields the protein CASISVRMTDTQYF.

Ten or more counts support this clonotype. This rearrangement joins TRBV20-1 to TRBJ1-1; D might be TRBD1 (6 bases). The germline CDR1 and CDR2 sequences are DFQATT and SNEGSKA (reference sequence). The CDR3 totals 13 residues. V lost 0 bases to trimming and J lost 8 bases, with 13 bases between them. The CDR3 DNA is TGCAGTGCTAGAGATCACAGGGAGGGGGAAGCTTTCTTT. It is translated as CSARDHREGEAFF.

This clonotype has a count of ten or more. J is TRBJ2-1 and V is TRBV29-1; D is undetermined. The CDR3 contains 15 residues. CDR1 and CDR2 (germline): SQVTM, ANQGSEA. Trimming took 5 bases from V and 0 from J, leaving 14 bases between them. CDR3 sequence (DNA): TGCAGCGTTCCCCGATCGCTGACCTCCTACAATGAGCAGTTCTTC. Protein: CSVPRSLTSYNEQFF.

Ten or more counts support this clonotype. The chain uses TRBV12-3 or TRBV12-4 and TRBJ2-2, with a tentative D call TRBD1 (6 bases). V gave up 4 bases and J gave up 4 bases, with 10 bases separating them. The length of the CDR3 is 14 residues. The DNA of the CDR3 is TGTGCCAGCAGTTCCCAGGGGTCCACCGGGGAGCTGTTTTTT. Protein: CASSSQGSTGELFF.

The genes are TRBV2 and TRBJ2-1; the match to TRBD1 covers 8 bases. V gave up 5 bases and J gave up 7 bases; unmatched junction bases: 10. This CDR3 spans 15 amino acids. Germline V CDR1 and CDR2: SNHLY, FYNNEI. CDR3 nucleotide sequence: TGTGCCAGCAGTCGTTCAGGGGGCGTTTTTAATGAGCAGTTCTTC. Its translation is CASSRSGGVFNEQFF.

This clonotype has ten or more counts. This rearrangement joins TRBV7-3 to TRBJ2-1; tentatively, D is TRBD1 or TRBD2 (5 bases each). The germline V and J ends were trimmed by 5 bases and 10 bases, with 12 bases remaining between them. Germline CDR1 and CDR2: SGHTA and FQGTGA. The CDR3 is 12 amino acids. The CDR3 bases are TGTGCCAGCAGCCCGGGGCGAAGGGAGCAGTTCTTC. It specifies CASSPGRREQFF.

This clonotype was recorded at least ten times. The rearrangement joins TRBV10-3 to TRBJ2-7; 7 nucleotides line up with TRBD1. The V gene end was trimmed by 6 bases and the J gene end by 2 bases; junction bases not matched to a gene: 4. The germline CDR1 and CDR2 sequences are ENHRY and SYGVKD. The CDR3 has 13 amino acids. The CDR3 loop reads CAISRQGAYEQYF. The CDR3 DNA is TGTGCCATCAGCCGACAGGGCGCCTACGAGCAGTACTTC.

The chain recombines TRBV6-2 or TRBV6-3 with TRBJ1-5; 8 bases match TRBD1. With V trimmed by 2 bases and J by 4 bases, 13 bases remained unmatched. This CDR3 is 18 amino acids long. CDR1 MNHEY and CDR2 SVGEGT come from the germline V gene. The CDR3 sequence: CASSYIGQGADSNQPQHF. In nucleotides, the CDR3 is TGTGCCAGCAGTTACATAGGCCAGGGGGCTGATTCTAATCAGCCCCAGCATTTT.

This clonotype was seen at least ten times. The CDR3 sequence is CASSRGPGTPYEQYF. DNA for the CDR3: TGTGCCAGCAGCCGGGGCCCCGGGACGCCCTACGAGCAGTACTTC. The rearrangement uses TRBV6-1 and TRBJ2-7, with D perhaps being TRBD1 or TRBD2 (5 bases each). V dropped 6 bases and J dropped 2 bases, with 17 bases sitting between them. The CDR3 length is 15 residues. Germline values: CDR1 MNHNS, CDR2 SASEGT.

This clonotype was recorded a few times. The CDR3 region is CASSIMGGRQETQYF. The CDR3 nucleotides are TGTGCCAGTAGTATCATGGGCGGCCGACAAGAGACCCAGTACTTC. This chain connects TRBV19 to TRBJ2-5, with D unresolved. V lost 3 bases to trimming and J lost 2 bases, with 13 bases between them. Germline assignment: CDR1 LNHDA and CDR2 SQIVND (reference sequence). This CDR3 contains 15 residues.

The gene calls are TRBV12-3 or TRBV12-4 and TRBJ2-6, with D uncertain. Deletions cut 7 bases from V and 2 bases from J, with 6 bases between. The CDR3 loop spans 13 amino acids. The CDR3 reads CASNLPGANVLTF. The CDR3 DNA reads TGTGCCAGCAATCTTCCTGGGGCCAACGTCCTGACTTTC.

CDR3 nucleotide sequence: TGTGCCAGCAGCGTAAAAGCTAGCGGCGGGGGCTCCGAGCAGTACTTC. Translated: CASSVKASGGGSEQYF. The chain has TRBV9 and TRBJ2-7, with a weak D call TRBD2 (7 bases). The CDR3 covers 16 residues. V lost 1 base, J lost 6 bases, and 20 bases lay in between. Germline V gives CDR1 SGDLS, CDR2 YYNGEE.